These 17 T cell receptor beta chains share one sample of origin, sequenced in a study of CD8+CD57+ T cells in acquired aplastic anemia. The authors sequenced patients whose flow cytometry had shown CD8+CD57+ cell expansion. Genomic DNA constituted the template upon which TCR beta VDJ and CDR3 profiling was performed. TCRdb reprocessed the reads with MiXCR, giving one entry per CDR3 protein. The table lists approximately 98,000 distinct CDR3 sequences, 55% to 70% of them singletons. The sequencing input was sorted CD4+, CD8+, or CD8+CD57+ T cells (not recorded which) from PBMCs. The receptors stem from a human donor with aplastic anemia.

On this clonotype itself: One end of the junction does not line up with germline, which may come from a read error. The chain joins TRBV25-1 to TRBJ1-1; D is uncertain. The CDR3 extends over 15 amino acids. Germline assignment: CDR1 MGHDK and CDR2 SYGVNS. The CDR3: CATSDGAPTNTEAFF. In nucleotides, the CDR3 is TGTGCCACCAGTGATGGAGCCCCCACAAACACTGAAGCTTTCTTT.

The V and J genes are TRBV20-1 and TRBJ1-2; D unclear. CDR1 DFQATT and CDR2 SNEGSKA come from the germline V gene (reference sequence). The CDR3 is 12 residues long. Trimming removed 6 bases at V and 5 bases at J, with 13 bases between. CDR3 sequence reads: CSARRDQYGYTF. The CDR3, as DNA: TGCAGTGCCCGACGAGACCAATATGGCTACACCTTC.

The genes are TRBV10-3 and TRBJ1-2; perhaps TRBD1 as D (5 bases). Trimming stripped 4 bases from V and 2 bases from J, with 11 bases between. The germline CDR1 and CDR2 sequences are ENHRY and SYGVKD. The CDR3 loop spans 14 amino acids. The CDR3 sequence is CAISVEGMNYGYTF. Written as DNA, the CDR3 is TGTGCCATCAGTGTCGAGGGGATGAACTATGGCTACACCTTC.

The chain is built from TRBV29-1 and TRBJ1-2; D is ambiguous. CDR1 SQVTM and CDR2 ANQGSEA come from the germline V gene. There are 12 residues in the CDR3. V was shortened by 3 bases and J by 7 bases, with 12 bases between the two germline ends. CDR3 sequence reads: CSVDASPGGYTF. CDR3 nucleotide sequence: TGCAGCGTTGACGCCTCCCCAGGTGGCTACACCTTC. Together with reference TRBV29-1 and TRBJ1-2, the CDR3 gives the full variable domain: SAVISQKPSRDICQRGTSLTIQCQVDSQVTMMFWYRQQPGQSLTLIATANQGSEATYESGFVIDKFPISRPNLTFSTLTVSNMSPEDSSIYLCSVDASPGGYTFGSGTRLTVV.

J is TRBJ2-2 and V is TRBV19, with 9 bases matching TRBD1. Germline V CDR1 and CDR2: LNHDA, SQIVND (reference sequence). The CDR3 spans 15 residues. V lost 4 bases to trimming and J lost 2 bases; unmatched junction nucleotides: 2. The DNA of the CDR3 is TGTGCCAGTAGTAGGGGACAGGGTAACACCGGGGAGCTGTTTTTT. Residues: CASSRGQGNTGELFF.

This clonotype was seen only once. The V gene is TRBV10-3, the J gene TRBJ2-7; no definite D call. V lost 2 bases and J lost 4, with 6 bases in between. Germline assignment: CDR1 ENHRY and CDR2 SYGVKD. This CDR3 region has 12 residues. The CDR3 DNA sequence: TGTGCCATCAGTGAGGGAGAATACGAGCAGTACTTC. It specifies CAISEGEYEQYF.

This clonotype showed up many times. This chain uses TRBV27 with TRBJ2-7; D possibly corresponds to TRBD2 (5 bases). This CDR3 has 14 residues. V gave up 2 bases and J gave up 2 bases, with 10 bases separating them. The germline gives CDR1 MNHEY, CDR2 SMNVEV (reference sequence). CDR3 region: CASSLSRGTYEQYF. DNA of the CDR3: TGTGCCAGCAGTTTAAGTCGGGGTACCTACGAGCAGTACTTC.

This clonotype was seen a few times. The chain carries TRBV20-1 and TRBJ2-7, with D perhaps TRBD1 (7 bases). In germline, CDR1 is DFQATT, CDR2 SNEGSKA (reference sequence). The V end was cut by 5 bases, the J end by 5 bases, with 22 bases between. The CDR3 runs 15 residues. The CDR3 DNA is TGCAGTGCTCCCTCACAGACAGGGAGGAGCGACGAGCAGTACTTC. The encoded protein is CSAPSQTGRSDEQYF.

The V and J genes are TRBV29-1 and TRBJ2-7; 11 bases are a match to TRBD2. The length of the CDR3 is 16 residues. Germline loops: CDR1 SQVTM, CDR2 ANQGSEA. V shed 6 bases, J shed 5 bases, and the junction held 15 bases outside the gene matches. The DNA of the CDR3 is TGCAGCGTACAGGGGACCACTAGCGGGAGTCCCCACGAGCAGTACTTC. It translates to CSVQGTTSGSPHEQYF.

This clonotype was seen a few times. This chain connects TRBV29-1 to TRBJ1-1; 7 nucleotides line up with TRBD1. The CDR3 consists of 13 residues. V shed 5 bases and J 7 bases; nucleotides not matched to a gene: 10. CDR1 is SQVTM and CDR2 is ANQGSEA in the germline V gene. The CDR3 spells CSVLGDRRSEAFF. The CDR3 DNA sequence: TGCAGCGTTCTTGGGGACAGAAGAAGTGAAGCTTTCTTT.

This clonotype was counted only a few times. The chain uses TRBV27 and TRBJ2-1, with 14 positions matching TRBD2. Unmatched junction bases numbered 14, after V lost 4 bases and J lost 6 bases. Germline V gene sequence: CDR1 MNHEY, CDR2 SMNVEV (reference sequence). This CDR3 has 19 residues. Here the CDR3 reads CASSSRDPGLAGASNEQFF. DNA for the CDR3: TGTGCCAGCAGTTCTAGGGACCCGGGACTAGCGGGAGCATCCAATGAGCAGTTCTTC.

V is TRBV7-9 and J is TRBJ2-7; D is tentatively TRBD1 or TRBD2 (7 bases each). Trimming took off 5 bases at V and 5 bases at J, with 16 bases between the two ends. Germline values: CDR1 SEHNR, CDR2 FQNEAQ (reference sequence). The CDR3 is made up of 14 amino acids. The CDR3 region has the DNA TGTGCCAGCAGCCCGGGGGGCAGGGGGAACGAGCAGTACTTC. Its translation: CASSPGGRGNEQYF.

This sequence joins TRBV7-2 and TRBJ2-1; D remains unclear. Germline assignment: CDR1 SGHTA and CDR2 FQGNSA. Trimming removed 5 bases from V and 4 bases from J, with 6 bases in between. CDR3 length: 12 amino acids. The CDR3 here is CASSQAYNEQFF. CDR3 sequence (DNA): TGTGCCAGCAGCCAAGCGTACAATGAGCAGTTCTTC.

V and J are TRBV20-1 and TRBJ1-6, with D maybe TRBD1 (6 bases). In germline, CDR1 is DFQATT, CDR2 SNEGSKA (reference sequence). This CDR3 is 15 amino acids long. The V and J ends lost 6 bases and 5 bases respectively, with 17 bases between them. The CDR3 region has the DNA TGCAGTGCCAGAAGGGGGTCTGGGGATAATTCACCCCTCCACTTT. Its translation is CSARRGSGDNSPLHF.

This clonotype was seen ten or more times. The CDR3 DNA reads TGTGCCAGCAGCCGGGAACGGGGGGGTCGATATAATTCACCCCTCCACTTT. This codes for CASSRERGGRYNSPLHF. This chain joins TRBV4-2 and TRBJ1-6; a possible D gene is TRBD1 (5 bases). The V gene lost 4 bases and the J gene lost 4 bases, with 17 bases spanning the gap. Per germline, CDR1 LGHNA and CDR2 YNFKEQ. The length of the CDR3 is 17 residues.

In its sample, this clonotype was seen a few times. This chain links TRBV7-2 with TRBJ2-3, with D unresolved. V was clipped by 3 bases and J by 5 bases, with 6 bases between them. There are 12 residues in the CDR3. Per germline, CDR1 SGHTA and CDR2 FQGNSA. The CDR3: CASSFSGDTQYF. In nucleotides, the CDR3 is TGTGCCAGCAGCTTTAGTGGAGATACGCAGTATTTT.

The rearrangement uses TRBV7-9 and TRBJ1-1; tentative D call: TRBD1 (5 bases). Trimming pared 5 bases from V and 3 bases from J, leaving 13 bases between. Germline CDR1 SEHNR, CDR2 FQNEAQ (reference sequence). This CDR3 spans 14 amino acids. CDR3 region: CASSRDRRDTEAFF. CDR3 DNA: TGTGCCAGCAGCCGGGACCGGCGCGACACTGAAGCTTTCTTT.